The text below deals with one T cell receptor (beta chain). This sample is drawn from a study of blood T cell repertoires in COVID-19. V was pared by 3 bases and J by 0 bases, with 12 bases between. The germline CDR1 and CDR2 sequences are KGHDR and SFDVKD. The CDR3 extends over 16 amino acids. TCRdb keeps only in-frame clones here, not all; method: immunoSEQ multiplex PCR. The table shows 200,000 to 250,000 clones, with 84% occurring only once. The source is a woman in her thirties or forties who had recovered from COVID-19. Sequenced input: PBMCs or T cells enriched from blood (not recorded which). This sequence joins TRBV24-1 and TRBJ2-3, with D perhaps matching TRBD2 (5 bases). The CDR3 protein is CATSDRSRDSTDTQYF. CDR3 sequence (DNA): TGTGCCACCAGTGATCGTAGCCGGGATAGCACAGATACGCAGTATTTT.